The clone carrying this TCR beta chain came up many times. This sample is drawn from a study of T cells in Graves' hyperthyroidism and ophthalmopathy. The J segment lost 7 bases and the V segment lost 3 bases, leaving 6 bases of the junction unmatched. Germline values: CDR1 DFQATT, CDR2 SNEGSKA (reference sequence). This CDR3 is built from 14 residues. Amplification yielded TCR beta CDR3 regions, with RNA transcripts as the source. RT-PCR in the first round (using the HTBI primer set) targeted the TCR CDR3. TCRdb independently ran MiXCR on the multiplex PCR reads; one entry per CDR3 protein. The sample records approximately 430,000 distinct CDR3 sequences, approximately 14% being singletons.

Specimen: blood. This clonotype originated in a woman between 18 and 29 years old with Graves' hyperthyroidism. The chain has TRBV20-1 and TRBJ1-4; 9 nucleotides line up with TRBD1. CDR3 amino acids: CSASGPGQGEKLFF. CDR3 in DNA: TGCAGTGCTAGTGGTCCGGGACAGGGTGAAAAACTGTTTTTT.